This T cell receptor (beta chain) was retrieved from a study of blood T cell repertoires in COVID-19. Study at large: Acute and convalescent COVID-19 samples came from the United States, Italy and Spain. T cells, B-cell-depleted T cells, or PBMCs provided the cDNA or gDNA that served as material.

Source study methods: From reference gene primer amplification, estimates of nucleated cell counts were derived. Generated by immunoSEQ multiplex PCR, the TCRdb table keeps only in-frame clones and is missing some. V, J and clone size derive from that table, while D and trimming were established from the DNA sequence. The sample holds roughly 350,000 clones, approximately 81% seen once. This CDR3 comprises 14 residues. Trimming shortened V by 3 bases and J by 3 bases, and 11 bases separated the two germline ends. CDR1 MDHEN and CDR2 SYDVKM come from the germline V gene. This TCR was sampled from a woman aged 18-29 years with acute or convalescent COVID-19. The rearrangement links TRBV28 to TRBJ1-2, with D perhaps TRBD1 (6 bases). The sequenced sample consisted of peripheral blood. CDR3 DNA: TGTGCCAGCAGTTTTATGGGGGCCGACTATGGCTACACCTTC. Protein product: CASSFMGADYGYTF.